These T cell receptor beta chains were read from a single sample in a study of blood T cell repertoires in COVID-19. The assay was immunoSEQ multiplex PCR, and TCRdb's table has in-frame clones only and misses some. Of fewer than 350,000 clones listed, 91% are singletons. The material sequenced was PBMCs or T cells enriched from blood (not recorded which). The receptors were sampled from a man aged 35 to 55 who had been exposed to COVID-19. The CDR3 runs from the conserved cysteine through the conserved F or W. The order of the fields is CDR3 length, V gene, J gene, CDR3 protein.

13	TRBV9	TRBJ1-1	CASSVAGVPEAFF
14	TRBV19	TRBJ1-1	CASSIGLGGTEAFF
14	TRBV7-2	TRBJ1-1	CASSSVVQNTEAFF
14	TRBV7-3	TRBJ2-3	CASSPGQTTDTQYF
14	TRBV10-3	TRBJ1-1	CAIRVDRANTEAFF
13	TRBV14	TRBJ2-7	CASSPEGGTEQYF
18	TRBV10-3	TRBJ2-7	CAISEKTGDALNSYEQYF
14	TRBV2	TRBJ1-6	CASIADRGNSPLHF
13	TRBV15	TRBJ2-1	CATSRDTVGEQFF
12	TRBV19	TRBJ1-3	CASGTGPYTIYF
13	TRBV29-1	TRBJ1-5	CSVYFDSNQPQHF
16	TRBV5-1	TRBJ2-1	CASSLVGLAGYNEQFF
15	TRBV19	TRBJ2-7	CASSPRLAATYEQYF
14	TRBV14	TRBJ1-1	CASSRGSAGTEAFF
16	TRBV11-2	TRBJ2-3	CASSLVLAGVTDTQYF